The clone carrying this T cell receptor (beta chain) occurred many times. This library used 300 to 450 ng RNA and molecular barcoded adaptors spanning alpha/delta and beta/gamma chains. From the reads, TCRdb called clonotypes with MiXCR, one entry per CDR3 protein. The table includes about 62,000 distinct CDR3 sequences, approximately 19% detected once. This sample is drawn from a study of read filtering for tumor transcriptome and immune sequencing. Germline V gene lookup returns CDR1 SGHAT and CDR2 FQNNGV. Between the trimmed V and J ends, which lost 0 bases and 2 bases, there was a span of 11 bases. The CDR3 loop spans 16 amino acids.

This TCR came from a donor aged 40 or over with multiple myeloma. The gene calls are TRBV11-2 and TRBJ2-1; D may be TRBD2 (7 bases). Sequenced: a population of CD138-negative cells sorted from bone marrow. In DNA, the CDR3 is TGTGCCAGCAGCTTAGAACAGGGACTACCCTACAATGAGCAGTTCTTC. It is translated as CASSLEQGLPYNEQFF.